The T cell receptor (beta chain) under discussion was sequenced for a study of tumor and adjacent non-tumor tissue in lung cancer. General study results and limits: Patients with more diverse tumor TCRs had worse survival. TCR diversity was significantly greater in tumor than normal lung tissue. Tumor repertoires had a smaller top 100 clone share than normal lung.

The template was RNA from unsorted bulk tissue. The normal lung tissue was taken more than 3 cm from the tumor edge. This CDR3 contains 16 residues. Per the germline V gene, CDR1 is SGHDT and CDR2 is YYEEEE. On this clonotype itself: The antigen is unknown. At one end the junction does not follow the germline gene, possibly because of a read error.

TCRbeta libraries were built with three rounds of nested PCR, modified from ARM-PCR. TCRdb redid the calling of the multiplex PCR reads with MiXCR, one entry per CDR3 protein. The repertoire holds around 99,000 distinct CDR3 sequences, with over 55% as singletons. J is TRBJ2-7 and V is TRBV5-6; D possibly uses TRBD1 or TRBD2 (5 bases each). Sequenced sample: distant non-tumor lung tissue. This sequence originates from a man aged 60-69 years with non-small cell lung cancer. CDR3 amino acids: CTSSQSPGTGSYEQYF. The CDR3 coding sequence is TGTACCAGCAGCCAGAGCCCAGGGACGGGGAGCTACGAGCAGTACTTC. Looking up the rest from reference TRBV5-6 and TRBJ2-7 gives the full variable domain: DAGVTQSPTHLIKTRGQQVTLRCSPKSGHDTVSWYQQALGQGPQFIFQYYEEEERQRGNFPDRFSGHQFPNYSSELNVNALLLGDSALYLCTSSQSPGTGSYEQYFGPGTRLTVT.